A single TCR beta chain is shown here with its context. Antigen specificity is unknown. V was clipped by 6 bases and J by 2 bases; unmatched bases: 11. The CDR3 length is 15 residues. CDR1 is DFQATT and CDR2 is SNEGSKA in the germline V gene (reference sequence). This record belongs to a study of T-cell memory formation after mild COVID-19. Study information: Largely, the TCR clusters proved donor specific.

Via MiXCR, TCRdb re-called the 5' RACE reads, giving one row per CDR3 protein. The table lists under 600,000 distinct CDR3 sequences, less than 25% of them singletons. Findings of the study overall: Confirmation of SARS-CoV-2 specificity was lacking for second-wave clones peaking day 37. A balance of CD4 and CD8 characterized clones contracting day 15 to 85, whereas later expanders leaned CD4+.

The sequencing input was PBMCs or a T cell subset sorted from them (not recorded which). The chain uses TRBV20-1 and TRBJ2-3; 7 nucleotides agree with TRBD1. This receptor was taken from an adult woman who had mild COVID-19 (a few samples of this study predate the infection). Cell type and time point are not known. This CDR3 reads CSASGQLSLTDTQYF. CDR3 DNA: TGCAGTGCGTCGGGACAGCTAAGCCTCACAGATACGCAGTATTTT.